Below, 18 T cell receptor beta chains from the same sample are listed, as sequenced in a study of blood T cell repertoires in COVID-19. Assay used: immunoSEQ multiplex PCR; TCRdb lists only in-frame clones, some missing. The sample includes 270,000 or so clones, approximately 91% of them seen just once. The sequencing sample was made of peripheral blood. Receptor source: a woman between 40 and 50 years old who had recovered from COVID-19.

The chain uses TRBV24-1 and TRBJ2-2, with D perhaps matching TRBD2 (6 bases). Trimming left V 6 bases short and J 2 bases short, with 15 bases between. The germline V gene encodes CDR1 KGHDR and CDR2 SFDVKD. CDR3 length: 16 residues. The CDR3 DNA is TGTGCCACCAGTAGGCCGGGACTCTCCAACACCGGGGAGCTGTTTTTT. This encodes CATSRPGLSNTGELFF.

Only one count was recorded for this clone. The chain combines TRBV5-1 with TRBJ2-3; 8 nucleotides align to TRBD2. The V segment lost 4 bases and the J segment 3 bases; nucleotides outside the gene matches: 7. The germline CDR1 and CDR2 sequences are SGHRS and YFSETQ. The CDR3 runs to 15 residues. This CDR3 reads CASSVSGVGTDTQYF. DNA for the CDR3: TGCGCCAGCAGCGTTAGCGGGGTGGGGACAGATACGCAGTATTTT.

This clone appeared a single time. Here the CDR3 reads CASSALAASTDTQYF. Written as DNA, the CDR3 is TGTGCCAGCTCCGCTTTAGCGGCTAGCACAGATACGCAGTATTTT. The chain uses TRBV18 and TRBJ2-3; D perhaps matches TRBD2 (6 bases). The CDR3 has 15 residues. Trimming left V 6 bases short and J 0 bases short, with 13 bases between. Germline loops: CDR1 KGHSH, CDR2 LQKENI.

The rearrangement uses TRBV19 and TRBJ2-3; D gene ambiguous. The V gene's germline CDR1 is LNHDA and CDR2 SQIVND (reference sequence). V was cut by 1 base and J by 0 bases, with 8 bases left in between. This CDR3 is built from 15 residues. The CDR3 loop is CASSIGTVSTDTQYF. The CDR3 DNA follows: TGTGCCAGTAGTATAGGTACGGTTAGCACAGATACGCAGTATTTT.

This chain links TRBV19 with TRBJ1-1; 8 nucleotides agree with TRBD1. Unmatched junction bases numbered 5, after V lost 7 bases and J lost 4 bases. This CDR3 has 13 residues. The germline V gene encodes CDR1 LNHDA and CDR2 SQIVND (reference sequence). The CDR3 DNA reads as TGTGCCAGTAATACCCAGGGGGCCACTGAAGCTTTCTTT. Amino acid sequence: CASNTQGATEAFF.

The chain combines TRBV15 with TRBJ2-3; D is possibly TRBD2 (6 bases). Trimming took off 7 bases at V and 0 bases at J, with 17 bases between the two ends. Germline CDR1 reads LNHNV; CDR2 reads YYDKDF (reference sequence). CDR3 length: 16 residues. As DNA, the CDR3 is TGTGCCACCAATAGGGCGGGGATTGGGAGCACAGATACGCAGTATTTT. As protein: CATNRAGIGSTDTQYF.

J is TRBJ1-2 and V is TRBV5-8; 8 nucleotides align to TRBD1. CDR1 is SGHTS and CDR2 is YDEGEE in the germline V gene. Losses at the gene ends were 7 bases for V and 4 bases for J; bases not matched to a gene: 6. This CDR3 has 13 amino acids. The CDR3 region has the DNA TGTGCCAGCGCACAGGGGGGATTCTATGGCTACACCTTC. It translates to CASAQGGFYGYTF.

The chain combines TRBV3-1 (or the pseudogene TRBV3-2) with TRBJ2-7; weak D call: TRBD2 (5 bases). CDR3 length equals 14 residues. Trimming left V 3 bases short and J 3 bases short, with 12 bases between. Germline CDR1 and CDR2: LGHDT and YNNKEL (reference sequence). The DNA for the CDR3 is TGTGCCAGCAGCCACGCTAGCATTGGCTACGAGCAGTACTTC. Residues: CASSHASIGYEQYF.

The rearrangement joins TRBV27 to TRBJ2-3; 9 bases map to TRBD1. With V trimmed by 6 bases and J by 4 bases, 14 bases remained unmatched. Germline V gene sequence: CDR1 MNHEY, CDR2 SMNVEV (reference sequence). The CDR3 consists of 17 residues. The CDR3 DNA reads TGTGCCAGCAGACTATCCCCGGGACAGGGTAGTCCAGATACGCAGTATTTT. It translates to CASRLSPGQGSPDTQYF.

The chain recombines TRBV19 with TRBJ2-1, with 8 bases that match TRBD2. The length of the CDR3 is 12 residues. Germline-derived CDR1 and CDR2 are LNHDA and SQIVND (reference sequence). V trimming: 7 bases; J trimming: 8 bases; junction bases outside the gene matches: 4. The CDR3: CASTSGSHEQFF. Written as DNA, the CDR3 is TGTGCCAGTACCAGCGGGAGCCATGAGCAGTTCTTC.

The chain employs TRBV7-6 and TRBJ2-5, with 7 positions matching TRBD1. J lost 2 bases, V lost 2 bases, and 14 bases had no gene match. The CDR3 length is 18 residues. Germline values: CDR1 SGHVS, CDR2 FNYEAQ. The CDR3 here is CASSLRYRQGDRQETQYF. The CDR3 DNA follows: TGTGCCAGCAGCTTAAGATATCGGCAGGGGGATCGGCAAGAGACCCAGTACTTC.

This clone was seen once. The rearrangement links TRBV5-1 to TRBJ1-3; D ambiguous. Per germline, CDR1 SGHRS and CDR2 YFSETQ. V lost 0 bases, J lost 5 bases, and 9 bases lay in between. This CDR3 spans 14 amino acids. CDR3 loop: CASSLDTARNTIYF. CDR3 nucleotides: TGCGCCAGCAGCTTGGATACAGCAAGAAACACCATATATTTT.

The chain recombines TRBV11-3 with TRBJ2-3; D is uncertain. The CDR3 spans 17 residues. Trimming pared 5 bases from V and 2 bases from J, leaving 20 bases between. CDR1 SGHNT and CDR2 YENEEA come from the germline V gene. The CDR3 region has the DNA TGTGCCAGCAGCCCTCACCTCAGCGCGGAACCCACAGATACGCAGTATTTT. Amino acid sequence: CASSPHLSAEPTDTQYF.

The rearrangement joins TRBV28 to TRBJ1-1, with D hard to call. The CDR3 loop spans 19 amino acids. Trimming cost V 3 bases and J 0 bases, with 23 bases left between them. Germline V gives CDR1 MDHEN, CDR2 SYDVKM. The CDR3 DNA reads as TGTGCCAGCAGTTTTTCTCGGCTTGATGACGGTGACATGAACACTGAAGCTTTCTTT. Its translation is CASSFSRLDDGDMNTEAFF.

There are a few counts of this clone. The rearrangement uses TRBV19 and TRBJ2-3; D is perhaps TRBD2 (5 bases). Germline V gives CDR1 LNHDA, CDR2 SQIVND (reference sequence). This CDR3 has 13 residues. The V end was cut by 5 bases, the J end by 6 bases, with 12 bases between. The CDR3, as DNA: TGTGCCAGTAGTCCCGGGATCAGGGATACGCAGTATTTT. This codes for CASSPGIRDTQYF.

The rearrangement joins TRBV5-6 to TRBJ1-2, with D perhaps TRBD1 (5 bases). Germline CDR1 reads SGHDT; CDR2 reads YYEEEE. The CDR3 contains 14 residues. V lost 0 bases and J 4 bases, leaving 10 bases between the germline ends. The CDR3 DNA reads as TGTGCCAGCAGCTTGGACAGGACCTCCTATGGCTACACCTTC. Translation: CASSLDRTSYGYTF.

V is TRBV27 and J is TRBJ2-7; 13 positions match TRBD2. The CDR3 runs 16 residues. With V trimmed by 6 bases and J by 3 bases, 8 bases remained unmatched. The V gene's germline CDR1 is MNHEY and CDR2 SMNVEV (reference sequence). The chain's CDR3 is CASRPNGLAGVYEQYF. The DNA for the CDR3 is TGTGCCAGCAGGCCCAACGGACTAGCGGGAGTCTACGAGCAGTACTTC.

CDR3 amino acids: CASSWGPANTEETQYF. The CDR3 DNA reads as TGCGCCAGCAGCTGGGGGCCCGCGAACACAGAAGAGACCCAGTACTTC. The chain links TRBV5-1 to TRBJ2-5, with D maybe TRBD1 (6 bases). CDR1 and CDR2 (germline): SGHRS, YFSETQ. This CDR3 has 16 amino acids. Trimming took 3 bases from V and 3 from J, leaving 18 bases between them.